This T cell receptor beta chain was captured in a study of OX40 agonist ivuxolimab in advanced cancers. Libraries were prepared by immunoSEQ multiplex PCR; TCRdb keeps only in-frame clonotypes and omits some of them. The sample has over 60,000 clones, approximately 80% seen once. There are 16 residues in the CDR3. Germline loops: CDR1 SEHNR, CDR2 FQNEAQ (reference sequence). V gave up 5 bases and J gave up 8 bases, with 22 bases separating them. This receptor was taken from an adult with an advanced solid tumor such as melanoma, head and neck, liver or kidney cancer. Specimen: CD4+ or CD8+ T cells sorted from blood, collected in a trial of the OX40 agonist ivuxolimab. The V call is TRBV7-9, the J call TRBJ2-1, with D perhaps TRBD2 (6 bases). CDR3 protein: CASSTAGRSGYDEQFF. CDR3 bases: TGTGCCAGCAGCACAGCGGGCAGGTCAGGGTACGATGAGCAGTTCTTC.